A single sample is the source of the 9 T cell receptor beta chains below, sequenced in a study of blood T cell repertoires in COVID-19. TCRdb's table, derived via immunoSEQ multiplex PCR, lists solely in-frame clones and lacks some. The profile covers fewer than 200,000 clones, with more than 80% appearing a single time and 10% to 15% taken by the ten largest. Sequencing was done on a sample of peripheral blood. The receptors were gathered from a woman over 75 with COVID-19, enrolled during active disease.

The V and J genes are TRBV9 and TRBJ2-5; tentative D call: TRBD1 (6 bases). The V end lost 3 bases, the J end lost 0 bases, and 9 bases lay between the germline ends. CDR3 length: 14 amino acids. Germline V CDR1 and CDR2: SGDLS, YYNGEE. The CDR3 DNA reads TGTGCCAGCAGCGGACAGGTATACCAAGAGACCCAGTACTTC. As protein: CASSGQVYQETQYF.

This sequence joins TRBV7-2 and TRBJ2-2, with 12 bases aligning to TRBD2. Germline V gene sequence: CDR1 SGHTA, CDR2 FQGNSA. There are 16 residues in the CDR3. With V trimmed by 5 bases and J by 0 bases, 1 base remained unmatched. The CDR3 region is CASSRTSGANTGELFF. Here the CDR3 DNA reads TGTGCCAGCAGCAGGACTAGCGGGGCGAACACCGGGGAGCTGTTTTTT.

This chain joins TRBV6-2 or TRBV6-3 and TRBJ1-2; 10 nucleotides agree with TRBD1. The CDR3 extends over 11 amino acids. Germline V gene data show CDR1 as MNHEY and CDR2 as SVGEGT. V dropped 5 bases and J dropped 13; count of bases not matched to a gene: 4. The CDR3 DNA reads as TGTGCCAGCAGTCGGACAGGGGGAAGCACCTTC. Protein product: CASSRTGGSTF.

This clone was seen a handful of times. The rearrangement links TRBV28 to TRBJ2-7, with TRBD2 as a possible D gene (5 bases). The ends were cut back, 7 bases at V and 2 bases at J, with 15 bases in the middle. This CDR3 contains 14 residues. The V gene's germline CDR1 is MDHEN and CDR2 SYDVKM. CDR3: CASKRFRRPYEQYF. The CDR3 DNA reads as TGTGCCAGCAAGCGGTTCAGGAGACCCTACGAGCAGTACTTC.

The chain carries TRBV18 and TRBJ1-1; 8 bases line up with TRBD1. This CDR3 spans 15 amino acids. Germline V CDR1 and CDR2: KGHSH, LQKENI. Trimming took 4 bases from V and 2 from J; bases not matched to a gene: 6. This CDR3 is CASSQQTGVNTEAFF. In nucleotides, the CDR3 is TGTGCCAGCTCACAACAGACAGGGGTAAACACTGAAGCTTTCTTT.

The chain joins TRBV7-2 to TRBJ2-3; possibly TRBD1 for D (6 bases). Trimming pared 1 base from V and 6 bases from J, leaving 14 bases between. Germline V CDR1 and CDR2: SGHTA, FQGNSA. This CDR3 is 15 amino acids long. The CDR3 sequence is CASSLDRESSDTQYF. Here the CDR3 DNA reads TGTGCCAGCAGCTTAGACAGGGAGAGTTCTGATACGCAGTATTTT.

The V call is TRBV6-6, the J call TRBJ1-3; D call uncertain. Per the germline V gene, CDR1 is MNHNY and CDR2 is SVGAGI (reference sequence). Trimming removed 4 bases from V and 4 bases from J, with 11 bases in between. The CDR3 sequence is 14 residues long. The CDR3 sequence: CASSWSGGGNTIYF. The CDR3 DNA is TGTGCCAGCAGTTGGTCGGGAGGCGGAAACACCATATATTTT.

This chain joins TRBV6-2 or TRBV6-3 and TRBJ1-5, with D maybe TRBD1 (5 bases). CDR1 is MNHEY, CDR2 SVGEGT, per germline. The V end was cut by 5 bases, the J end by 2 bases, with 16 bases between. This CDR3 is 16 amino acids long. The CDR3 protein is CASSTVQAAGNQPQHF. The DNA of the CDR3 is TGTGCCAGCAGTACCGTACAGGCGGCGGGCAATCAGCCCCAGCATTTT.

This clone was observed a few times. This rearrangement joins TRBV10-3 to TRBJ2-3; TRBD2 might be the D (6 bases). Trimming pared 0 bases from V and 2 bases from J, leaving 12 bases between. Germline V gene data show CDR1 as ENHRY and CDR2 as SYGVKD. This CDR3 is built from 16 residues. The CDR3 coding sequence is TGTGCCATCAGTGAGTCCTGGGGGGACCTCACAGATACGCAGTATTTT. Its protein product is CAISESWGDLTDTQYF.